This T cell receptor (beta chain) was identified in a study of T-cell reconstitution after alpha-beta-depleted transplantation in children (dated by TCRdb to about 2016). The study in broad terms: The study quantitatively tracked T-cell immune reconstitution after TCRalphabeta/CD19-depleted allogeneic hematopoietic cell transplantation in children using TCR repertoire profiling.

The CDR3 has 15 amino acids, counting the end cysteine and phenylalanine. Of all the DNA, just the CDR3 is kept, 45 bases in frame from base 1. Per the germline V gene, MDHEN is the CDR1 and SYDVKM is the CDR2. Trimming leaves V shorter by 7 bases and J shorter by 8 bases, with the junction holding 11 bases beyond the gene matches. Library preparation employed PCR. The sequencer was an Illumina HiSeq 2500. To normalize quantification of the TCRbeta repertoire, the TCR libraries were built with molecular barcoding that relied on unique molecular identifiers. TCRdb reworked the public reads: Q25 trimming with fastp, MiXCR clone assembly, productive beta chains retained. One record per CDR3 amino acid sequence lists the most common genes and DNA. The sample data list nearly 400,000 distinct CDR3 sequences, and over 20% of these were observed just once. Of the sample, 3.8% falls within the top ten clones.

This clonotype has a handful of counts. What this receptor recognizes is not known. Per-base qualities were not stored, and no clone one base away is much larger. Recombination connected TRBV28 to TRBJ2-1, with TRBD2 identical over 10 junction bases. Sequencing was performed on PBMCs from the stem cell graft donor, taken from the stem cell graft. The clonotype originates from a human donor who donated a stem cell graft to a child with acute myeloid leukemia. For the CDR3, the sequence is CASIPLAGVKDEQFF. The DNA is TGTGCCAGCATCCCCCTAGCGGGAGTTAAAGATGAGCAGTTCTTC.